This T cell receptor (beta chain) was obtained from a study of cytomegalovirus exposure and HLA in healthy donors. Study summary: A data release that came early held tens of millions of unique TCRs from HLA-typed donors. Findings of the study overall: In vitro data verified three CMV-associated chains as specific for CMV antigens.

Concerning this clone itself: No antigen is known for it.

CDR1 is SGHDN, CDR2 FVKESK, per germline. Trimming shortened V by 0 bases and J by 8 bases, and 13 bases separated the two germline ends. The CDR3 length is 14 residues. 60 Vbeta and 13 Jbeta primers were used in PCR. Method: immunoSEQ multiplex PCR; TCRdb's copy keeps in-frame clones and lacks some. The top ten clones hold 2% to 2.5% of a sample with around 300,000 clones, approximately 84% of them seen once. Participants comprised healthy donors of bone marrow. This sequence originates from a woman between 40 and 50 years old in good health and CMV-seropositive. Sequencing was done on a sample of PBMCs. The genes are TRBV14 and TRBJ1-2; D is possibly TRBD1 (5 bases). The CDR3: CASSQDGGVGGYTF. As DNA, the CDR3 is TGTGCCAGCAGCCAAGATGGGGGGGTAGGCGGCTACACCTTC.